This T cell receptor beta chain was identified in a study of CD8 T cells in ankylosing spondylitis. Findings and limits, study-wide: Among TCR beta sequences, a motif of roughly 8 highly homologous variants appeared characteristic of ankylosing spondylitis blood.

As concerns this clonotype: As yet, its antigen is unknown.

By quantitative 5'-RACE with molecular barcodes, the TCR beta libraries were made. MiXCR was run by TCRdb on the 5' RACE reads, yielding one entry per CDR3 protein. The sample lists approximately 35,000 distinct CDR3 sequences, 14% occurring once. The TCR was taken from a male donor with ankylosing spondylitis or in good health (not recorded which). Sequenced input: blood.

The CDR3 loop reads CASSERRGDTGELFF. CDR3 nucleotide sequence: TGTGCCAGCAGTGAGCGGCGGGGGGACACCGGGGAGCTGTTTTTT. The chain has TRBV2 and TRBJ2-2; 8 bases are shared with TRBD2. Germline CDR1 SNHLY, CDR2 FYNNEI. The J segment lost 3 bases and the V segment lost 3 bases, leaving 3 bases of the junction unmatched. The CDR3 extends over 15 amino acids. Together with reference TRBV2 and TRBJ2-2, the CDR3 gives the full variable domain: EPEVTQTPSHQVTQMGQEVILRCVPISNHLYFYWYRQILGQKVEFLVSFYNNEISEKSEIFDDQFSVERPDGSNFTLKIRSTKLEDSAMYFCASSERRGDTGELFFGEGSRLTVL.